This is a list of T cell receptor beta chains from one sample in a study of blood T cell repertoires in COVID-19. Clones were sequenced by immunoSEQ multiplex PCR, and TCRdb holds only the in-frame ones, with some missing. The profile shows hundreds of thousands of clones, more than 75% of them singletons. Sequencing was done on a sample of peripheral blood. The receptors derive from a man between 65 and 85 years old with acute or convalescent COVID-19. CDR3s include the opening cysteine and the closing phenylalanine or tryptophan. The D gene is left open where the match is weak. Size is stated for part of the rows, as once, few or many counts, or as a class when the clone is expanded.

abundance | d_gene | j_gene | v_gene | CDR3nt | CDR3aa
NA | TRBD2 | TRBJ2-1 | TRBV5-4 | TGTGCCAGCAGCTTGGTGGGGGGGAACTACAATGAGCAGTTCTTC | CASSLVGGNYNEQFF
NA | NA | TRBJ1-1 | TRBV9 | TGTGCCAGCAGCGTAGGACAGCTGAACACTGAAGCTTTCTTT | CASSVGQLNTEAFF
NA | TRBD2 | TRBJ2-7 | TRBV5-1 | TGCGCCAGCAGCATGGGACTAGCGGGAACCCGGCCCTCCCTCGAGCAGTACTTC | CASSMGLAGTRPSLEQYF
NA | TRBD1 | TRBJ1-2 | TRBV28 | TGTGCCAGCAGTTTAGGAGGACAGGCCGTACCCGGCTACACCTTC | CASSLGGQAVPGYTF
NA | TRBD1 | TRBJ2-1 | TRBV9 | TGTGCCAGCAGCATCCGGGACAGGGCCTACAATGAGCAGTTCTTC | CASSIRDRAYNEQFF
NA | TRBD2 | TRBJ2-3 | TRBV6-2/TRBV6-3 | TGTGCCAGCAGTCCGATTAGGACTAGCGGTACAGATACGCAGTATTTT | CASSPIRTSGTDTQYF
NA | TRBD1 | TRBJ2-3 | TRBV5-1 | TGCGCCAGCACCCGGGACAGGGAATACACAGATACGCAGTATTTT | CASTRDREYTDTQYF
NA | TRBD1 | TRBJ1-4 | TRBV7-9 | TGTGCCAGCAGCCCATTGGGACAGGGGGAACTGTTTTTT | CASSPLGQGELFF
NA | NA | TRBJ2-5 | TRBV6-6 | TGTGCCAGCAAGCAGGGCGGAGAGACCCAGTACTTC | CASKQGGETQYF
NA | NA | TRBJ1-1 | TRBV6-5 | TGTGCCAGCAGTTACTCAGCCCTAGCTAACACTGAAGCTTTCTTT | CASSYSALANTEAFF
few | NA | TRBJ1-5 | TRBV7-8 | TGTGCCAGCAGCTTAGTACGAACACAGAGCAATCAGCCCCAGCATTTT | CASSLVRTQSNQPQHF
NA | NA | TRBJ2-7 | TRBV3-1/TRBV3-2 | TGTGCCAGCAGCCTAGGAGGGGGGGGCGAGCAGTACTTC | CASSLGGGGEQYF
NA | NA | TRBJ1-2 | TRBV5-4 | TGTGCCAGCAGCTTGCAAAACAGCGGAACCACCTATGGCTACACCTTC | CASSLQNSGTTYGYTF
NA | NA | TRBJ1-1 | TRBV30 | TGTGCCTGCCCGGGCACTGAAGCTTTCTTT | CACPGTEAFF
NA | NA | TRBJ2-3 | TRBV28 | TGTGCCAGCAGAGGACAACCACTAAATACGCAGTATTTT | CASRGQPLNTQYF
NA | NA | TRBJ1-6 | TRBV28 | TGTGCCAGCAGTTTCCCCACCCTCCCCAGTAATTCACCCCTCCACTTT | CASSFPTLPSNSPLHF
NA | NA | TRBJ1-1 | TRBV27 | TGTGCCAGCAATCCTAGGGGGGGAAAGAACACTGAAGCTTTCTTT | CASNPRGGKNTEAFF
NA | NA | TRBJ2-7 | TRBV2 | TGTGCCAGCAGTGAAGGGCTAGCTGGCTACGAGCAGTACTTC | CASSEGLAGYEQYF
few | TRBD2 | TRBJ2-1 | TRBV5-4 | TGTGCCAGCAGCCCCGATCAGGGACTAGCGGCCTGGGCCTACAATGAGCAGTTCTTC | CASSPDQGLAAWAYNEQFF
NA | NA | TRBJ2-3 | TRBV3-1/TRBV3-2 | TGTGCCAGCAGCCAAGATCGAAGCGGCGGTGGAGATACGCAGTATTTT | CASSQDRSGGGDTQYF
NA | TRBD2 | TRBJ2-1 | TRBV6-5 | TGTGCCAGCAGTTACACTAGCGGGAGTTATGATGAGCAGTTCTTC | CASSYTSGSYDEQFF
NA | TRBD2 | TRBJ2-7 | TRBV19 | TGTGCCAGTAGTAGGACTAGCGGGAGTGTTATCGAGCAGTACTTC | CASSRTSGSVIEQYF
once | TRBD2 | TRBJ2-3 | TRBV3-1/TRBV3-2 | TGTGCCAGCAGCCAAGTCGGCGGCGGGGGGGCTTCGTGGGATACGCAGTATTTT | CASSQVGGGGASWDTQYF
few | NA | TRBJ1-1 | TRBV5-4 | TGTGCCAGCAGCTTTGGTGGGCGCACTGAAGCTTTCTTT | CASSFGGRTEAFF
NA | TRBD2 | TRBJ2-7 | TRBV11-2 | TGTGCCAGCAGCTTATGGGGGGAGGGATCCGAGCAGTACTTC | CASSLWGEGSEQYF
NA | TRBD1 | TRBJ1-4 | TRBV19 | TGTGCCAGTAGTTCAACCGACAGGGTTCCCGAAAAACTGTTTTTT | CASSSTDRVPEKLFF
NA | TRBD1 | TRBJ1-6 | TRBV4-2 | TGTGCCAGCAGCCAAGATCCAGGACAGGCTTCACCCCTCCACTTT | CASSQDPGQASPLHF
NA | NA | TRBJ1-2 | TRBV28 | TGTGCCAGCAGTTTAGGAGGGGAGGGGATGGGAGGCTACACCTTC | CASSLGGEGMGGYTF
NA | NA | TRBJ1-2 | TRBV19 | TGTGCCACCCAGAGCGGGGCGGGCAACTATGGCTACACCTTC | CATQSGAGNYGYTF
NA | NA | TRBJ1-2 | TRBV29-1 | TGCAGCGTTGAAAGCGGCGCATATGGCTACACCTTC | CSVESGAYGYTF
few | NA | TRBJ1-1 | TRBV11-3 | TGTGCCAGCAGCTTAGACGGAGAGAACACTGAAGCTTTCTTT | CASSLDGENTEAFF
few | NA | TRBJ2-7 | TRBV30 | TGTGCCTGGAGTCTCTCGGGGGACGAGCAGTACTTC | CAWSLSGDEQYF
once | NA | TRBJ2-5 | TRBV28 | TGTGCCACCAGGGGAGGGGGAGAGGAGACCCAGTACTTC | CATRGGGEETQYF
NA | NA | TRBJ1-5 | TRBV5-8 | TGTGCCAGCAGCTTGGAGGGGTATGGGAGCAATCAGCCCCAGCATTTT | CASSLEGYGSNQPQHF
NA | TRBD1 | TRBJ1-2 | TRBV6-5 | TGTGCCAGCAGCCGACAGGGAAGATGGAACTATGGCTACACCTTC | CASSRQGRWNYGYTF
NA | NA | TRBJ1-2 | TRBV27 | TGTGCCAGCAGCCCCTCGGGGGTCCCAGATATTTACTATGGCTACACCTTC | CASSPSGVPDIYYGYTF
NA | TRBD1 | TRBJ1-4 | TRBV15 | TGTGCCACCGACCGGGACAGGAATGAAAAACTGTTTTTT | CATDRDRNEKLFF
few | NA | TRBJ1-1 | TRBV29-1 | TGCAGCGTTGTACGGGTTGGGAACACTGAAGCTTTCTTT | CSVVRVGNTEAFF
NA | NA | TRBJ2-2 | TRBV19 | TGTGCCAGTAGTGGAGCGCCCGCGAACACCGGGGAGCTGTTTTTT | CASSGAPANTGELFF
NA | NA | TRBJ1-1 | TRBV5-4 | TGTGCCAGCAGTCAAATGTCGACAGGGAACACTGAAGCTTTCTTT | CASSQMSTGNTEAFF
NA | NA | TRBJ2-2 | TRBV5-1 | TGCGCCAGCAGCGCCAGGGGGGAGAACACCGGGGAGCTGTTTTTT | CASSARGENTGELFF
NA | NA | TRBJ1-6 | TRBV4-1 | TGCGCCAGCAGCCGGACAGCCTCAAGTAATTCACCCCTCCACTTT | CASSRTASSNSPLHF
NA | NA | TRBJ1-6 | TRBV5-8 | TGTGCCAGCAGCTTATCAGGGTATAATTCACCCCTCCACTTT | CASSLSGYNSPLHF
few | NA | TRBJ1-4 | TRBV10-3 | TGTGCCATCAAGGAACAGGTGGATGAAAAACTGTTTTTT | CAIKEQVDEKLFF
NA | NA | TRBJ2-7 | TRBV3-1/TRBV3-2 | TGTGCCAGCAGCCAAGGTAGCAGGGAGTACTTC | CASSQGSREYF
NA | TRBD1 | TRBJ2-1 | TRBV6-1 | TGTGCCAGCAGTGAACAGGGGGCATCCTACAATGAGCAGTTCTTC | CASSEQGASYNEQFF
NA | TRBD1 | TRBJ1-2 | TRBV28 | TGTGCCAGCAGTCCCACTCGAGACAGGGGGTATGGCTACACCTTC | CASSPTRDRGYGYTF